This passage covers 14 T cell receptor beta chains from one sample sequenced in a study of identical twins. Each CDR3 protein is one row after TCRdb ran MiXCR on the 5' RACE reads. Among 450,000 or so distinct CDR3 sequences, 13% to 15% were seen once, and the ten largest hold approximately 0.52%. These data were likewise used in another study, on yellow fever vaccine responses in identical twins.

The sequencing sample was made of CD4+ T cells sorted from blood. The receptors were gathered from a woman between 18 and 29 years old in good health.

The chain uses TRBV20-1 and TRBJ1-5; D possibly corresponds to TRBD1 (6 bases). This CDR3 has 13 amino acids. The germline CDR1 and CDR2 sequences are DFQATT and SNEGSKA (reference sequence). CDR3 DNA sequence: TGCAGCTACGAAGGGACACCAGAACAGCCCCAGCATTTT. Its translation is CSYEGTPEQPQHF.

This clonotype was detected a few times. V usage is TRBV5-1 and J usage is TRBJ2-3, with TRBD2 matching over 9 bases. Per the germline V gene, CDR1 is SGHRS and CDR2 is YFSETQ. The CDR3 totals 18 residues. J lost 2 bases, V lost 1 base, and 11 bases had no gene match. This CDR3 is CASSLKPGSGGLTDTQYF. DNA for the CDR3: TGCGCCAGCAGCTTGAAGCCCGGTAGCGGGGGCCTCACAGATACGCAGTATTTT.

This sequence joins TRBV10-3 and TRBJ2-7; 9 bases are shared with TRBD1. The V gene end was trimmed by 8 bases and the J gene end by 7 bases; junction bases not matched to a gene: 9. This CDR3 region has 13 residues. Germline assignment: CDR1 ENHRY and CDR2 SYGVKD. The CDR3 nucleotides read TGTGCCATCGGGACAGGGACCCCGAGGGAGCAGTACTTC. This codes for CAIGTGTPREQYF.

The table lists this clonotype with a few counts. The chain combines TRBV20-1 with TRBJ1-5, with unresolved D. Per germline, CDR1 DFQATT and CDR2 SNEGSKA (reference sequence). The CDR3 spans 16 residues. The ends were cut back, 3 bases at V and 4 bases at J, with 19 bases in the middle. CDR3 loop: CSASRPGLGSNQPQHF. The DNA for the CDR3 is TGCAGTGCTAGTCGACCAGGATTGGGGTCGAATCAGCCCCAGCATTTT.

The table lists this clonotype with a few counts. V usage is TRBV4-3 and J usage is TRBJ2-7, with TRBD1 matching 7 bases. Germline V gene lookup returns CDR1 LGHNA and CDR2 YSLEER. After removal of 6 bases from V and 3 bases from J, the junction contained 11 bases not matched to a gene. This CDR3 has 15 residues. CDR3 loop: CASRFRGRRVYEQYF. CDR3 coding DNA: TGCGCCAGCAGATTTAGGGGGCGCAGGGTCTACGAGCAGTACTTC.

This clonotype was counted many times. V usage is TRBV4-2 and J usage is TRBJ2-7; TRBD2 might be the D (8 bases). Germline-derived CDR1 and CDR2 are LGHNA and YNFKEQ. Trimming pared 4 bases from V and 5 bases from J, leaving 12 bases between. CDR3 length: 13 residues. CDR3 in DNA: TGTGCCAGCAGCCTAGCGGGACAGCACGAGCAGTACTTC. Translation gives CASSLAGQHEQYF.

V gene TRBV10-3 combines with J gene TRBJ2-1; no firm D call. Trimming took 3 bases from V and 8 from J, leaving 8 bases between them. The germline gives CDR1 ENHRY, CDR2 SYGVKD. The CDR3 is 12 amino acids. Here the CDR3 reads CAISDGTDEQFF. DNA of the CDR3: TGTGCCATCAGTGATGGTACCGATGAGCAGTTCTTC.

At least ten counts were recorded for this clonotype. J is TRBJ2-2 and V is TRBV2; tentative D call: TRBD2 (6 bases). Germline-derived CDR1 and CDR2 are SNHLY and FYNNEI. The CDR3 contains 13 residues. V was clipped by 8 bases and J by 6 bases, with 13 bases between them. CDR3 sequence reads: CASRSEGPGELFF. DNA for the CDR3: TGTGCCAGCCGCTCGGAGGGTCCCGGGGAGCTGTTTTTT.

Only a few counts were recorded for this clonotype. The J gene is TRBJ2-3, the V gene TRBV7-9; 9 bases are a match to TRBD2. Germline assignment: CDR1 SEHNR and CDR2 FQNEAQ (reference sequence). The V and J ends lost 3 bases and 5 bases, in that order; junction bases with no gene match: 6. The CDR3 length is 15 residues. CDR3 protein: CASSLASGDLDTQYF. In nucleotides, the CDR3 is TGTGCCAGCAGCTTGGCTAGCGGGGATTTAGATACGCAGTATTTT.

The V and J genes are TRBV4-1 and TRBJ1-2; 9 nucleotides agree with TRBD1. This CDR3 has 17 amino acids. V gave up 3 bases and J gave up 7 bases; unmatched junction bases: 15. Germline V CDR1 and CDR2: MGHRA, YSYEKL. As DNA, the CDR3 is TGCGCCAGCAGCCAGGCCGGGACAGGGAGGGTGTTGGGTGGCTACACCTTC. This translates into CASSQAGTGRVLGGYTF.

This clonotype was observed at least ten times. The V gene is TRBV5-1, the J gene TRBJ2-6; 7 nucleotides agree with TRBD1. CDR1 SGHRS and CDR2 YFSETQ come from the germline V gene. V was pared by 2 bases and J by 0 bases, with 11 bases of the junction left unmatched. The CDR3 runs 19 residues. The CDR3 region is CASSLRPGQPGSGANVLTF. CDR3 coding DNA: TGCGCCAGCAGCTTACGGCCGGGACAGCCAGGCTCTGGGGCCAACGTCCTGACTTTC.

In its sample, this clonotype was seen a few times. The chain employs TRBV3-1 and TRBJ2-1; the match to TRBD2 covers 9 bases. The trim removed 10 bases at V and 2 bases at J, leaving 6 bases unmatched. The CDR3 runs to 14 residues. Germline V CDR1 and CDR2: LGHDT, YNNKEL (reference sequence). The CDR3 nucleotides read TGTGCCACCCGGCGGGAGGGGGCCTACAATGAGCAGTTCTTC. It codes for CATRREGAYNEQFF.

This clonotype was detected only a few times. The genes are TRBV10-2 and TRBJ2-1, with 14 bases identical to TRBD2. Germline CDR1 is WSHSY and CDR2 is SAAADI. This CDR3 has 15 amino acids. The J segment lost 7 bases and the V segment lost 2 bases, leaving 1 base of the junction unmatched. The CDR3 protein is CASSEGTSGGNEQFF. CDR3 bases: TGCGCCAGCAGTGAGGGGACTAGCGGGGGAAATGAGCAGTTCTTC.

This clonotype was counted between two and nine times. The rearrangement links TRBV12-3 or TRBV12-4 to TRBJ2-3; no firm D call. This CDR3 has 13 amino acids. V was trimmed by 6 bases and J by 3 bases, leaving 10 bases between them. The CDR3 protein is CASSLFWTDTQYF. The CDR3 DNA reads as TGTGCCAGCAGCCTCTTTTGGACAGATACGCAGTATTTT.